One and the same sample provided the 5 T cell receptor beta chains below, sequenced in a study of cytomegalovirus exposure and HLA in healthy donors (dated by TCRdb to about 2017). The library was produced with the immunoSEQ multiplex PCR assay. The multiplex PCR relied on a mix of 60 forward primers for TCR Vbeta segments and 13 reverse primers for TCR Jbeta segments. TCRdb carries this immuneACCESS record with in-frame sequences only. Its versions omit some clonotypes, under half of them owing to an unresolved V gene in the studies checked, with the rest unexplained. Present in this sample are about 110,000 clones, about 64% of which were seen just once. Roughly 8% of the sample belongs to the ten largest clones. Sample: PBMCs. These receptor sequences come from a young man in good health and CMV-seropositive.

This clone was recorded a few times. V is TRBV10-1 and J is TRBJ1-4, with TRBD1 identical over 10 bases. This CDR3 contains 15 residues. From germline, CDR1 is WNHNN and CDR2 SYGVQD (reference sequence). J gave up 7 bases and V 3 bases, and 5 bases lay outside the gene matches. CDR3 in amino acids: CASSEGGQGVEKLFF. Here the CDR3 DNA reads TGCGCCAGCAGTGAAGGAGGACAGGGGGTTGAAAAACTGTTTTTT.

CDR3 residues: CASSFRGLGYEQYF. The CDR3, as DNA: TGTGCCAGCAGCTTTCGGGGACTAGGCTACGAGCAGTACTTC. J is TRBJ2-7 and V is TRBV11-3; the match to TRBD2 covers 8 bases. The J segment lost 3 bases and the V segment lost 3 bases, leaving 4 bases of the junction unmatched. CDR3 length: 14 residues. The germline gives CDR1 SGHNT, CDR2 YENEEA.

This clone occurred a few times. The CDR3 loop is CASSHLKGTGGLNTEAFF. CDR3 coding DNA: TGCGCCAGCAGCCACCTCAAGGGGACAGGGGGGTTGAACACTGAAGCTTTCTTT. J is TRBJ1-1 and V is TRBV4-1, with 11 bases aligning to TRBD1. Trimming at V came to 3 bases and at J to 0 bases, leaving 9 bases not matched to a gene. The CDR3 covers 18 residues. Germline assignment: CDR1 MGHRA and CDR2 YSYEKL.

The chain joins TRBV6-1 to TRBJ1-5; D is possibly TRBD1 (5 bases). Germline lookup yields CDR1 MNHNS and CDR2 SASEGT. V dropped 3 bases and J dropped 3 bases, with 6 bases sitting between them. The length of the CDR3 is 13 residues. The CDR3 loop reads CASSDRVNQPQHF. CDR3 coding DNA: TGTGCCAGCAGTGACAGGGTCAATCAGCCCCAGCATTTT.

This clone has a handful of counts. The chain recombines TRBV6-6 with TRBJ1-5, with D possibly TRBD1 on 5 matching bases. V dropped 0 bases and J dropped 2 bases, with 11 bases sitting between them. This CDR3 contains 16 residues. The germline CDR1 and CDR2 sequences are MNHNY and SVGAGI (reference sequence). The CDR3 here is CASSYSGQARNQPQHF. The CDR3 coding sequence is TGTGCCAGCAGTTACTCGGGGCAGGCCCGCAATCAGCCCCAGCATTTT.